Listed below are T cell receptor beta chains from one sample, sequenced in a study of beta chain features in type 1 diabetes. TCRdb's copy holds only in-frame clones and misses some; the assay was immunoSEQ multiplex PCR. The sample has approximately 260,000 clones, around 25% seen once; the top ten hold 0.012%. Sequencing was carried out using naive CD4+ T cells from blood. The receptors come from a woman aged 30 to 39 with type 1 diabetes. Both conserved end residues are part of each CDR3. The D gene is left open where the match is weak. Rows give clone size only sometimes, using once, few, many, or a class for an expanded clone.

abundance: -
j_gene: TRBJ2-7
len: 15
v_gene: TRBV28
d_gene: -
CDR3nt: TGTGCCAGCAGGGAGCAGGGCGGAATTTCGGACGAGCAGTACTTC
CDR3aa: CASREQGGISDEQYF

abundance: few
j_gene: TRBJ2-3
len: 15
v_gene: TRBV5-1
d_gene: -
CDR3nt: TGCGCCAGCACGATGGGCGCCAGTAGCACAGATACGCAGTATTTT
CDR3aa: CASTMGASSTDTQYF

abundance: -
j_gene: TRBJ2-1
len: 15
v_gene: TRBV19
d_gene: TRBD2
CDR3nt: TGTGCCAGTATGACGGGAGGAACCTACGGCAATGAGCAGTTCTTC
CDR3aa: CASMTGGTYGNEQFF

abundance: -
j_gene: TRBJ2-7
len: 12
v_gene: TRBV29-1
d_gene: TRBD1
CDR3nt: TGCAGCGTTGGAGCAGGGGGCTACGAGCAGTACTTC
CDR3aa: CSVGAGGYEQYF

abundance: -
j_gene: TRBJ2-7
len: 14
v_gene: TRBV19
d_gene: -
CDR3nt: TGTGCCAGTAGTACAACAGGGCAGTCGGTCGAGCAGTACTTC
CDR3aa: CASSTTGQSVEQYF

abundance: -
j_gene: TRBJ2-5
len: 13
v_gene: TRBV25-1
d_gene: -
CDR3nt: TGTGCCAGCAGTGTAACGACAGAAATGTCCCAGTACTTC
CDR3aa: CASSVTTEMSQYF

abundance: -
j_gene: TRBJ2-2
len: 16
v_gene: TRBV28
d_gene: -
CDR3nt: TGTGCCAGCAGTTTCCCGCGGGGCCAGAACACCGGGGAGCTGTTTTTT
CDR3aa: CASSFPRGQNTGELFF

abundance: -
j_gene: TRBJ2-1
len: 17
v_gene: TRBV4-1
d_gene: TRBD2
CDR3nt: TGCGCCAGCAGCCATCCCTCGACTAGCGGGAGGGGCGATGAGCAGTTCTTC
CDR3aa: CASSHPSTSGRGDEQFF

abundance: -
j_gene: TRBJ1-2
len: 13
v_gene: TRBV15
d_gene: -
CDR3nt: TGTGCCACCAGCAGAGCCCGACAGGATGGCTACACCTTC
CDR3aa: CATSRARQDGYTF

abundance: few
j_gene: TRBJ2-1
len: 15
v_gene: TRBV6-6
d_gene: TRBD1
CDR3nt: TGTGCCAGCGGACCAACAGGGGGGAGGCATTATGAGCAGTTCTTC
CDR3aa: CASGPTGGRHYEQFF

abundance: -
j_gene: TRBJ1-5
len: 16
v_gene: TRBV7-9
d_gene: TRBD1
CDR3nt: TGTGCCAGCAGCTTGGACAGGGGGTCGAGGAAACAGCCCCAGCATTTT
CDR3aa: CASSLDRGSRKQPQHF

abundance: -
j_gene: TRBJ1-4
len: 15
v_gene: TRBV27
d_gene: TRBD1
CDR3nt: TGTGCCAGCAGTCCCTCCGACAGGGAAAATGAAAAACTGTTTTTT
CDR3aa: CASSPSDRENEKLFF

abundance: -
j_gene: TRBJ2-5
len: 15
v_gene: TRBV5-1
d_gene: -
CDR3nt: TGCGCCAGCAGCGGATCGACAGGAATAAGGGAGACCCAGTACTTC
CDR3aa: CASSGSTGIRETQYF

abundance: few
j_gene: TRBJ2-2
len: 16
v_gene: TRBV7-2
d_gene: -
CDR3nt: TGTGCCAGCAGCCGGGCGGGACGCTTGAACACCGGGGAGCTGTTTTTT
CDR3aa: CASSRAGRLNTGELFF

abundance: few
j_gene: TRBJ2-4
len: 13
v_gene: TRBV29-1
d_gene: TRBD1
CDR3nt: TGCAGCGCTAGGGACAGGGCCAAAAACATTCAGTACTTC
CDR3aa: CSARDRAKNIQYF

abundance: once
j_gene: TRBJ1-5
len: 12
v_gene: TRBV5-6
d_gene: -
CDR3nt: TGTGCCAGCAGCTTAGGGGATCAGCCCCAGCATTTT
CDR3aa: CASSLGDQPQHF

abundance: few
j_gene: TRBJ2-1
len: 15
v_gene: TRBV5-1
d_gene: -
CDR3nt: TGCGCCAGCAGCTCAGGACGAGGGTCTTACAATGAGCAGTTCTTC
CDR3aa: CASSSGRGSYNEQFF

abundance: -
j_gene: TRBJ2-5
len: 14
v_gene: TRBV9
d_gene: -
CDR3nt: TGTGCCAGCAGCGTAGCTGCAGGCGGGGAGACCCAGTACTTC
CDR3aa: CASSVAAGGETQYF

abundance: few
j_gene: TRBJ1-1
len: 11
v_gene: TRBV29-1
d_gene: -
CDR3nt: TGCAGCGGACGTGGGCTCCTCGAAGCTTTCTTT
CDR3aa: CSGRGLLEAFF

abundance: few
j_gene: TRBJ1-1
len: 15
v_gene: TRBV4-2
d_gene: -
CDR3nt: TGTGCCAGCAGCCATCAACCGGGATCGAACACTGAAGCTTTCTTT
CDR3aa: CASSHQPGSNTEAFF

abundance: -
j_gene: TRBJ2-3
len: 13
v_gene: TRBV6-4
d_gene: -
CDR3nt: TGTGCCAGCAGTGCCGGCCGGGCAGATACGCAGTATTTT
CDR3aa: CASSAGRADTQYF

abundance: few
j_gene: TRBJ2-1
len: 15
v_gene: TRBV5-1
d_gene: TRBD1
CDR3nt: TGCGCCAGCAGGCCCCCGGGACAGGGCAACAATGAGCAGTTCTTC
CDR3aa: CASRPPGQGNNEQFF

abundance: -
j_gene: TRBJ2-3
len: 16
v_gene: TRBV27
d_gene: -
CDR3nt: TGTGCCAGCAGTCGGCCTAGCGCGCAGCTCACAGATACGCAGTATTTT
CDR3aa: CASSRPSAQLTDTQYF

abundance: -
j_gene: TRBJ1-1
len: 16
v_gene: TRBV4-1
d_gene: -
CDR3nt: TGCGCCAGCAGCTTCGCCCCCAGGGACTCGAACACTGAAGCTTTCTTT
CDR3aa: CASSFAPRDSNTEAFF

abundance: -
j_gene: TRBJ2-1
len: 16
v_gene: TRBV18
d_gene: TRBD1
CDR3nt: TGTGCCAGCTCACCACTGGGGACAGGGACCTACAATGAGCAGTTCTTC
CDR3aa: CASSPLGTGTYNEQFF

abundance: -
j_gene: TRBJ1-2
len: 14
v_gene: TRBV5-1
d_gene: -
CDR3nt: TGCGCCAGCAGCCCGACATCGACTAACTATGGCTACACCTTC
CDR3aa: CASSPTSTNYGYTF

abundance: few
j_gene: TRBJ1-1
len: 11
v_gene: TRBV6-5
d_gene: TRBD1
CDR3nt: TGTGCCAGCGGACAGGGGACTGAAGCTTTCTTT
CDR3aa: CASGQGTEAFF

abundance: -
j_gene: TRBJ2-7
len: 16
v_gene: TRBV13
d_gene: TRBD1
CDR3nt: TGTGCCAGCAGCTACAGCCCGGGACAGGGGGCACGCGAGCAGTACTTC
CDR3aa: CASSYSPGQGAREQYF

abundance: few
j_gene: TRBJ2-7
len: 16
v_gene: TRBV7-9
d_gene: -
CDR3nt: TGTGCCAGCAGCTCGAACAGGGCCCGACTACCCTACGAGCAGTACTTC
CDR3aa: CASSSNRARLPYEQYF

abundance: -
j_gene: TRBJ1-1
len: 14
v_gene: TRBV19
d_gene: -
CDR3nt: TGTGCCAGTAGTATCCAAGCAGGGAACACTGAAGCTTTCTTT
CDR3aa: CASSIQAGNTEAFF

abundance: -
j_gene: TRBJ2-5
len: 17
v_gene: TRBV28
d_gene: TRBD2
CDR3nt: TGTGCCAGCAGCACGGCGGCTAGCGGGAGAGGTTTAGAGACCCAGTACTTC
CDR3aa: CASSTAASGRGLETQYF

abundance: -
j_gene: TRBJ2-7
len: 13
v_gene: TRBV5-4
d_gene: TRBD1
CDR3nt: TGTGCCAGCAGCTTGGGGACAGGGTGGGAGCAGTACTTC
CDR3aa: CASSLGTGWEQYF

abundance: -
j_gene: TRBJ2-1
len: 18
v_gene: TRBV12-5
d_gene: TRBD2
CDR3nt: TGTGCTAGTGGTTCGTCTAGCGGGAGCCCTCCCATTTTCAATGAGCAGTTCTTC
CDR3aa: CASGSSSGSPPIFNEQFF

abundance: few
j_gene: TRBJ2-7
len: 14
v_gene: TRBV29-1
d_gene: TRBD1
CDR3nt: TGCAGCGTTGTACAGGGGCCCCACCTCTACGAGCAGTACTTC
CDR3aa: CSVVQGPHLYEQYF

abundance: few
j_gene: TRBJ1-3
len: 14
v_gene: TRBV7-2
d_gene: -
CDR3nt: TGTGCCAGCAGCTTATCATCAGGATGGAACACCATATATTTT
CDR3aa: CASSLSSGWNTIYF

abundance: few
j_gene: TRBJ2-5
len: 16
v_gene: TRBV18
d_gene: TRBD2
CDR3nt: TGTGCCAGCTCGGAGAAGTCGACTAGCGGTTTTGAGACCCAGTACTTC
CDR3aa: CASSEKSTSGFETQYF

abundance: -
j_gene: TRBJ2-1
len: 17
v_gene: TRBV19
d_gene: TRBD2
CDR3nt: TGTGCCAGTAGTCCCCAGATACCCCCGGGACTACTAAATGAGCAGTTCTTC
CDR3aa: CASSPQIPPGLLNEQFF

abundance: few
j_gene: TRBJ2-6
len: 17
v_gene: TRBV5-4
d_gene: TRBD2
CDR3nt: TGTGCCAGCAGCTTGGCCAAGGGAGGGTCTGGGGCCAACGTCCTGACTTTC
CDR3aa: CASSLAKGGSGANVLTF

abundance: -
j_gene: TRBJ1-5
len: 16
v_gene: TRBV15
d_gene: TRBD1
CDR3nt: TGTGCCACCAGCAGAGCAGGACAGGGGGCATGGCAGCCCCAGCATTTT
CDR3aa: CATSRAGQGAWQPQHF

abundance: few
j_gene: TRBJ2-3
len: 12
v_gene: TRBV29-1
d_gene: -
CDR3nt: TGCAGCGCCTACCCTCAGGGGGATACGCAGTATTTT
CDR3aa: CSAYPQGDTQYF